The 28 T cell receptor beta chains listed next were all sequenced from one sample in a study of shared clonotypes between healthy human individuals. Data came from immunoSEQ multiplex PCR; TCRdb stores just in-frame clones and leaves some out. The data show roughly 220,000 clones, about 69% seen once. What was sequenced was memory CD4+ T cells sorted from blood. Stated subset: CD45RA-negative fraction. Receptor source: a young man in good health.

The rearrangement links TRBV28 to TRBJ2-2, with TRBD2 identical over 10 bases. J lost 2 bases, V lost 7 bases, and 10 bases had no gene match. Germline loops: CDR1 MDHEN, CDR2 SYDVKM. The length of the CDR3 is 17 residues. CDR3 DNA: TGTGCCAGCACCTTCCCAGGACTAGCGGAAAACACCGGGGAGCTGTTTTTT. Translated: CASTFPGLAENTGELFF.

The chain links TRBV9 to TRBJ2-5; the D gene is possibly TRBD2 (7 bases). CDR1 is SGDLS, CDR2 YYNGEE, per germline. The CDR3 spans 17 residues. Trimming removed 4 bases from V and 5 bases from J, with 24 bases in between. As DNA, the CDR3 is TGTGCCAGCAGCCCAAAGGCAGGGGAAGCGGGATGGGAGACCCAGTACTTC. It encodes CASSPKAGEAGWETQYF.

The chain couples TRBV10-3 to TRBJ2-7; D unclear. CDR1 ENHRY and CDR2 SYGVKD come from the germline V gene. CDR3 length equals 13 residues. Trimming took off 3 bases at V and 4 bases at J, with 10 bases between the two ends. The CDR3 here is CAISDFGSYEQYF. The CDR3 coding sequence is TGTGCCATCAGTGACTTCGGAAGTTACGAGCAGTACTTC.

This clone was seen a few times. The sample carries other DNA sequences with the same CDR3. The gene calls are TRBV29-1 and TRBJ1-4; D is undetermined. Trimming cost V 6 bases and J 0 bases, with 8 bases left between them. The germline CDR1 and CDR2 sequences are SQVTM and ANQGSEA. The CDR3 loop spans 13 amino acids. The CDR3: CSVRTPTNEKLFF. The CDR3 DNA sequence: TGCAGCGTGAGGACCCCAACTAATGAAAAACTGTTTTTT.

CDR3 sequence reads: CASSEAPGGSGLNTGELFF. The DNA of the CDR3 is TGTGCCAGCAGTGAAGCCCCCGGTGGTAGCGGACTGAACACCGGGGAGCTGTTTTTT. The chain has TRBV2 and TRBJ2-2; possible D gene TRBD2, 6 bases. The CDR3 extends over 19 amino acids. CDR1 is SNHLY, CDR2 FYNNEI, per germline. The V gene lost 0 bases and the J gene lost 1 base, with 18 bases spanning the gap.

The chain employs TRBV6-6 and TRBJ1-3; possible D gene TRBD1, 5 bases. The V and J ends lost 9 bases and 0 bases respectively, with 12 bases between them. The CDR3 has 14 residues. Germline CDR1 and CDR2: MNHNY and SVGAGI (reference sequence). The CDR3 bases are TGTGCCAGTAACCGGGGGAGCTCTGGAAACACCATATATTTT. Its protein product is CASNRGSSGNTIYF.

This rearrangement joins TRBV5-1 to TRBJ2-1; D gene ambiguous. There are 17 residues in the CDR3. Looked up from germline, CDR1 is SGHRS and CDR2 is YFSETQ. Trimming left V 0 bases short and J 7 bases short, with 20 bases between. The CDR3 DNA sequence: TGCGCCAGCAGCTTGGCCGGTTGGCTTACTGGTAGAAATGAGCAGTTCTTC. Encoded protein: CASSLAGWLTGRNEQFF.

V and J are TRBV14 and TRBJ2-7, with 13 bases that match TRBD2. Per germline, CDR1 SGHDN and CDR2 FVKESK. The ends lost 3 bases at V and 1 base at J; junction bases unmatched: 6. The CDR3 contains 17 residues. CDR3 nucleotides: TGTGCCAGCAGCCAGACGGGACTAGCGGGACAGTCCTACGAGCAGTACTTC. Translating it yields CASSQTGLAGQSYEQYF.

The rearrangement joins TRBV11-3 to TRBJ2-1, with TRBD2 identical over 10 bases. Germline trimming cut 5 bases from V and 7 bases from J; bases unmatched to any gene: 8. Germline V CDR1 and CDR2: SGHNT, YENEEA. The CDR3 loop spans 15 amino acids. As DNA, the CDR3 is TGTGCCAGCAGCCAAGGGGAGCGGGAGGGGAATGAGCAGTTCTTC. Protein sequence: CASSQGEREGNEQFF.

This clone was observed a few times. The chain links TRBV7-2 to TRBJ2-5; 8 positions agree with TRBD2. CDR1 is SGHTA and CDR2 is FQGNSA in the germline V gene. The CDR3 covers 15 residues. V gave up 0 bases and J gave up 5 bases; unmatched junction bases: 5. The CDR3 DNA sequence: TGTGCCAGCAGCTTAGCAGCGGGGGCTAAGGAGACCCAGTACTTC. Translation gives CASSLAAGAKETQYF.

This clone appeared many times. V gene TRBV2 combines with J gene TRBJ1-5; D call uncertain. CDR1 and CDR2 (germline): SNHLY, FYNNEI. The CDR3 runs 13 residues. V was shortened by 6 bases and J by 4 bases, with 10 bases between the two germline ends. CDR3 DNA sequence: TGTGCCAGCAGGAGGGTAGAAAATCAGCCCCAGCATTTT. Translation: CASRRVENQPQHF.

The chain links TRBV4-1 to TRBJ2-3; D might be TRBD2 (6 bases). This CDR3 has 16 amino acids. Trimming took 4 bases from V and 0 from J, leaving 14 bases between them. Germline lookup yields CDR1 MGHRA and CDR2 YSYEKL. CDR3 bases: TGCGCCAGCAGCCTTAGCGGCAGCGCAAGCACAGATACGCAGTATTTT. Its protein product is CASSLSGSASTDTQYF.

There are many counts of this clone. Other nucleotide sequences from this sample produce the same CDR3. The chain links TRBV2 to TRBJ2-1, with D hard to call. Looked up from germline, CDR1 is SNHLY and CDR2 is FYNNEI. The CDR3 has 14 amino acids. The V gene lost 8 bases and the J gene lost 4 bases, with 15 bases spanning the gap. The CDR3 DNA sequence: TGTGCCAGCGCCGGCTCCTGGAGTTACAATGAGCAGTTCTTC. This sequence encodes CASAGSWSYNEQFF. Supplemented by reference TRBV2 and TRBJ2-1, the full variable domain reads EPEVTQTPSHQVTQMGQEVILRCVPISNHLYFYWYRQILGQKVEFLVSFYNNEISEKSEIFDDQFSVERPDGSNFTLKIRSTKLEDSAMYFCASAGSWSYNEQFFGPGTRLTVL.

This clone was counted many times. The J gene is TRBJ2-7, the V gene TRBV11-1; 7 bases line up with TRBD2. CDR1 is SGHAT, CDR2 FQDESV, per germline (reference sequence). This CDR3 region has 14 residues. V lost 0 bases, J lost 2 bases, and 1 base stayed unmatched. CDR3 coding DNA: TGTGCCAGCAGCTTAGCGGGAGGGCCCTACGAGCAGTACTTC. It encodes CASSLAGGPYEQYF.

The genes are TRBV29-1 and TRBJ1-1; 11 bases fit TRBD1. From germline, CDR1 is SQVTM and CDR2 ANQGSEA. V lost 7 bases, J lost 11 bases, and 6 bases stayed unmatched. This CDR3 is 11 amino acids long. The CDR3 here is CSAGDRGFAFF. CDR3 DNA: TGCAGCGCTGGGGACAGGGGGTTTGCTTTCTTT.

The chain couples TRBV2 to TRBJ1-1; 9 bases line up with TRBD1. V gave up 6 bases and J gave up 4 bases; unmatched junction bases: 9. Germline CDR1 SNHLY, CDR2 FYNNEI. This CDR3 comprises 15 residues. The CDR3 DNA reads TGTGCCAGCAGCCTGGACAGGGGTATGGGCACTGAAGCTTTCTTT. It codes for CASSLDRGMGTEAFF.

Written as DNA, the CDR3 is TGTGCCAGCGGGAGCTGGAGCTCCTACAATGAGCAGTTCTTC. Its protein product is CASGSWSSYNEQFF. V gene TRBV6-6 combines with J gene TRBJ2-1; D possibly corresponds to TRBD2 (5 bases). Per germline, CDR1 MNHNY and CDR2 SVGAGI (reference sequence). Trimming cost V 8 bases and J 0 bases, with 11 bases left between them. The length of the CDR3 is 14 residues.

The V gene is TRBV18, the J gene TRBJ2-1; 11 nucleotides agree with TRBD1. Germline V CDR1 and CDR2: KGHSH, LQKENI. The CDR3 length is 15 residues. Trimming took 5 bases from V and 8 from J; bases not matched to a gene: 8. The CDR3 sequence is CASSSLGQGADEQFF. Written as DNA, the CDR3 is TGTGCCAGCTCATCACTAGGACAGGGGGCGGATGAGCAGTTCTTC.

This clone was counted between two and nine times. Additional DNA sequences in this sample encode the identical CDR3. V and J are TRBV11-3 and TRBJ2-1; TRBD2 aligns across 13 bases. The CDR3 length is 14 residues. The V gene end was trimmed by 5 bases and the J gene end by 7 bases; junction bases not matched to a gene: 2. From germline, CDR1 is SGHNT and CDR2 YENEEA. The CDR3 loop is CASSKGLAGNEQFF. The CDR3 coding sequence is TGTGCCAGCAGCAAGGGACTAGCGGGAAATGAGCAGTTCTTC.

This clone turned up a few times. The CDR3 here is CATQKGGGNTGELFF. The DNA for the CDR3 is TGTGCCACCCAGAAGGGGGGCGGGAACACCGGGGAGCTGTTTTTT. The gene calls are TRBV28 and TRBJ2-2; D may correspond to TRBD1 or TRBD2 (6 bases each). V lost 10 bases and J lost 1, with 16 bases in between. The CDR3 covers 15 residues. CDR1 is MDHEN and CDR2 is SYDVKM in the germline V gene.

This chain uses TRBV7-3 with TRBJ2-3; 7 positions agree with TRBD2. In germline, CDR1 is SGHTA, CDR2 FQGTGA. V lost 5 bases and J lost 4; bases outside the gene matches: 12. CDR3 length: 16 residues. The CDR3 DNA reads as TGTGCCAGCAGCCAAACACTCCGGGGGAGGGCAGATACGCAGTATTTT. This gives the protein CASSQTLRGRADTQYF.

This clone was seen many times. The gene calls are TRBV19 and TRBJ2-7; 8 positions agree with TRBD1. The CDR3 runs to 14 residues. CDR1 is LNHDA, CDR2 SQIVND, per germline (reference sequence). With 3 bases clipped from V and 4 bases from J, the junction kept 5 bases outside the gene matches. In DNA, the CDR3 is TGTGCCAGTAGTATTGCAGGGGGCGCGTACGAGCAGTACTTC. It translates to CASSIAGGAYEQYF. The full variable domain, with the rest looked up from reference TRBV19 and TRBJ2-7, is DGGITQSPKYLFRKEGQNVTLSCEQNLNHDAMYWYRQDPGQGLRLIYYSQIVNDFQKGDIAEGYSVSREKKESFPLTVTSAQKNPTAFYLCASSIAGGAYEQYFGPGTRLTVT.

The chain links TRBV25-1 to TRBJ1-4, with D unclear. This CDR3 has 15 amino acids. V was cut by 3 bases and J by 0 bases, with 8 bases left in between. Germline CDR1 reads MGHDK; CDR2 reads SYGVNS. The CDR3 DNA reads as TGTGCCAGCAGTGACGACACTTCAACTAATGAAAAACTGTTTTTT. Its protein product is CASSDDTSTNEKLFF.

As to this clone: This same CDR3 is encoded by further DNA sequences in the sample. The chain joins TRBV5-1 to TRBJ2-2; 8 nucleotides agree with TRBD2. Germline values: CDR1 SGHRS, CDR2 YFSETQ. The junction had 2 bases not matched to a gene; V was cut back by 0 bases and J by 4 bases. The length of the CDR3 is 15 residues. CDR3 coding DNA: TGCGCCAGCAGCTTGGGGCTAGCGGGCACCGGGGAGCTGTTTTTT. Its translation: CASSLGLAGTGELFF.

The J gene is TRBJ2-2, the V gene TRBV2, with 9 bases fitting TRBD1. CDR3 length: 17 amino acids. Germline lookup yields CDR1 SNHLY and CDR2 FYNNEI. Trimming removed 7 bases from V and 5 bases from J; junction bases left unmatched: 14. This CDR3 is CASTLRGQGRGTGELFF. Written as DNA, the CDR3 is TGTGCCAGCACCTTACGCGGACAGGGGAGAGGGACCGGGGAGCTGTTTTTT.

The chain carries TRBV18 and TRBJ1-2, with unresolved D. CDR1 KGHSH and CDR2 LQKENI come from the germline V gene. The CDR3 totals 14 residues. The ends were cut back, 4 bases at V and 2 bases at J, with 11 bases in the middle. Here the CDR3 reads CASSRSTANYGYTF. The CDR3 DNA is TGTGCCAGCTCACGTTCGACCGCAAACTATGGCTACACCTTC.

J is TRBJ2-1 and V is TRBV10-1; 9 bases map to TRBD1. V shed 6 bases and J 9 bases; nucleotides not matched to a gene: 18. CDR1 is WNHNN, CDR2 SYGVQD, per germline (reference sequence). The CDR3 consists of 17 residues. As DNA, the CDR3 is TGCGCCAGCAGCCTGACCGTCCGGGACAGGGTAGATGGTGAGCAGTTCTTC. This codes for CASSLTVRDRVDGEQFF.

V is TRBV7-2 and J is TRBJ2-5, with 9 bases identical to TRBD1. Germline CDR1 SGHTA, CDR2 FQGNSA. This CDR3 region has 15 residues. V trimming: 3 bases; J trimming: 5 bases; junction bases outside the gene matches: 7. The CDR3 reads CASSFNRGRRETQYF. CDR3 in DNA: TGTGCCAGCAGCTTCAACAGGGGGCGTAGGGAGACCCAGTACTTC.